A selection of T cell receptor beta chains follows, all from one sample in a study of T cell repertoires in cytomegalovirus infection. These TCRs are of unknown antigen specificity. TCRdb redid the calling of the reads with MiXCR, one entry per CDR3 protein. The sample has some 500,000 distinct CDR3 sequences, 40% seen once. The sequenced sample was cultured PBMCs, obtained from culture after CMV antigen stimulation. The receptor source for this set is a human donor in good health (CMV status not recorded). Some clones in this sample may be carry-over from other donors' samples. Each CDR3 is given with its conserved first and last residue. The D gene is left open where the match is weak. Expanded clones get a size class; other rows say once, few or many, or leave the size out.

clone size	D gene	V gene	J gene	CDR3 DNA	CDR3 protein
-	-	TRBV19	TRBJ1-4	TGTGCCAGTACCTCCGGGGGGGCAACTAATGAAAAACTGTTTTTT	CASTSGGATNEKLFF
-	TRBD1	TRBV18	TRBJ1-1	TGTGCCAGCTCACCACGGACAGGGGCGGGCACTGAAGCTTTCTTT	CASSPRTGAGTEAFF
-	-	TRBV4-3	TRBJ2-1	TGCGCCAGCAGCCAATCCTTGCACTCCTACAATGAGCAGTTCTTC	CASSQSLHSYNEQFF
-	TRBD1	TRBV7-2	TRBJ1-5	TGTGCCAGCAGCTACGGGGACAGGAGACTCGGGCAGCCCAAGCATTTT	CASSYGDRRLGQPKHF
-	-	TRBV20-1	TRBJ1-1	TGCAGTGCTAGAGATCGAAGGGGGATAACTGAAGCTTTCTTT	CSARDRRGITEAFF
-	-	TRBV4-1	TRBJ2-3	TGCGCCAGCAGCCTGAGTTGGGGGGGCACAGATACGCAGTATTTT	CASSLSWGGTDTQYF
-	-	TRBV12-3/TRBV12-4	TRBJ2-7	TGTGCCAGCAGTTTGGGAGGGGGGGTTCTCGGCGAGCAGTACTTC	CASSLGGGVLGEQYF
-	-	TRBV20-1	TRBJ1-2	TGCAGTGCTAGAGCGGAGGACTATGGCTACACCTTC	CSARAEDYGYTF
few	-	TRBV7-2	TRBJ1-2	TGTGCCAGCAGCTTAGTTGGGGACGGCTACACCTTC	CASSLVGDGYTF
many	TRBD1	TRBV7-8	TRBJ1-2	TGTGCCAGCACGGAACTACAGGGGGCAGGGGGCTACACCTTC	CASTELQGAGGYTF
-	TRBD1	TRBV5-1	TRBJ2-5	TGCGCCAGCAGCTTGGCCACAGGGGGGCCCGGGGAGACCCAGTACTTC	CASSLATGGPGETQYF
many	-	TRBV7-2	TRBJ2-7	TGTGCCAGCAGCTCGGCCGGATACGAGCAGTACTTC	CASSSAGYEQYF
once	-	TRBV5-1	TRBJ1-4	TGCGCCAGCAGCTTGCAAGGGTCCGGTGAAAAACTGTTTTTT	CASSLQGSGEKLFF
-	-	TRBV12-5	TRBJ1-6	TGTGCTAGTGGTTCTGGACAAGCCCTCCACTTT	CASGSGQALHF